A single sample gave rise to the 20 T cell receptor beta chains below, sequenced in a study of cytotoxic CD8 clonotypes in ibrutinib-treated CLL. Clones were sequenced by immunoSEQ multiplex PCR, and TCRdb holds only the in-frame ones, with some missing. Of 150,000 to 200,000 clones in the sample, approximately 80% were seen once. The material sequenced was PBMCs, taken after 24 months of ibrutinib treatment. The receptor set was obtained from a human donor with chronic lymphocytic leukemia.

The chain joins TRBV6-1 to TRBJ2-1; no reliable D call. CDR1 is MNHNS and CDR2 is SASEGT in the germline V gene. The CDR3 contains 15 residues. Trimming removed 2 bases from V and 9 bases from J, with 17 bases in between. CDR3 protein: CASSERVRLAGEQFF. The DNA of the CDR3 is TGTGCCAGCAGTGAAAGGGTGAGACTCGCCGGTGAGCAGTTCTTC.

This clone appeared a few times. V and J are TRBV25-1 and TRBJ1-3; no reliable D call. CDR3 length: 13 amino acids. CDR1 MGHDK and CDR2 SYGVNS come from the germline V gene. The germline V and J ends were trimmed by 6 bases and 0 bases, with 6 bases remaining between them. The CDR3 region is CASRAASGNTIYF. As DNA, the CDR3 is TGTGCCAGCAGGGCAGCCTCTGGAAACACCATATATTTT.

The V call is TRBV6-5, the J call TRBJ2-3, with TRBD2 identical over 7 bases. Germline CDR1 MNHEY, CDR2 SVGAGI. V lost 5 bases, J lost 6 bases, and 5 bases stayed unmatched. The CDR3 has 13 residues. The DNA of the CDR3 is TGTGCCAGCAGTCGAAGACTAGCCGATACGCAGTATTTT. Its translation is CASSRRLADTQYF.

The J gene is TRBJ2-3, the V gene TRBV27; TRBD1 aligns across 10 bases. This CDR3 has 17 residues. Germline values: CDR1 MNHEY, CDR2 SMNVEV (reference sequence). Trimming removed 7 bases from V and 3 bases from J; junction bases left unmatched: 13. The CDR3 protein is CASTPVDRGLSTDTQYF. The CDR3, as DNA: TGTGCCAGCACCCCCGTGGACAGGGGGTTGTCGACAGATACGCAGTATTTT.

The CDR3 region has the DNA TGTGCCAGCAGCTTAAGGGGCAGCACAGATACGCAGTATTTT. This translates into CASSLRGSTDTQYF. V usage is TRBV7-3 and J usage is TRBJ2-3; D is perhaps TRBD1 (5 bases). Per the germline V gene, CDR1 is SGHTA and CDR2 is FQGTGA. V lost 1 base, J lost 0 bases, and 5 bases lay in between. The CDR3 has 14 amino acids.

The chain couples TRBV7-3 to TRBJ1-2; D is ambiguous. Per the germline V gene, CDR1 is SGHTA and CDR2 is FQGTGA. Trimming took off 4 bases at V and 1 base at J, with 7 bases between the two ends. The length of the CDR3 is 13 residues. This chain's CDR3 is CASSSQVNYGYTF. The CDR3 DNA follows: TGTGCCAGCAGCTCCCAAGTTAACTATGGCTACACCTTC.

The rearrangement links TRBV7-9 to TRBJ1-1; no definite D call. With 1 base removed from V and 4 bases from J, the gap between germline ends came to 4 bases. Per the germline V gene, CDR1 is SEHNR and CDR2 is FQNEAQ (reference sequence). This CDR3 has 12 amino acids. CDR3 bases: TGTGCCAGCAGCTTAGGGACCACTGAAGCTTTCTTT. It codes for CASSLGTTEAFF.

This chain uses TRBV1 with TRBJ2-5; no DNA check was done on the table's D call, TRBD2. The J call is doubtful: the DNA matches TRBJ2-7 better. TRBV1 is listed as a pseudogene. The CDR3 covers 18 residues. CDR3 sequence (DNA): TGCACCAGCAGCCAAGGAGAAGCGAGGCGGGAACTACGCTACGAGCAGTACTTC. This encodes CTSSQGEARRELRYEQYF.

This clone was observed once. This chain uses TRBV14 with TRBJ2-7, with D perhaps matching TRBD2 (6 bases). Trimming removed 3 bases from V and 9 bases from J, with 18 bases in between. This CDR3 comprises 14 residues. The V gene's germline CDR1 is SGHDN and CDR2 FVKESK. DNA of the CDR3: TGTGCCAGCAGCCACAGGACTACCCTACAGTGGCAGTACTTC. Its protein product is CASSHRTTLQWQYF.

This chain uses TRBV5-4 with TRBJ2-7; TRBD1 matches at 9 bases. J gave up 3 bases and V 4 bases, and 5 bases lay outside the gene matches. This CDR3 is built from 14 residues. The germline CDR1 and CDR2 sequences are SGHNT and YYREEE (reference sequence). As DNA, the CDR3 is TGTGCCAGCAGCCCGGGACAGGGCGTCTACGAGCAGTACTTC. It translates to CASSPGQGVYEQYF.

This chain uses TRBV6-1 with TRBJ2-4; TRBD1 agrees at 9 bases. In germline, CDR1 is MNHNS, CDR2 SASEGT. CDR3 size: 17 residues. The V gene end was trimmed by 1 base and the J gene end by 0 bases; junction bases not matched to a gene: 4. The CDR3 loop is CASSEERQGVAKNIQYF. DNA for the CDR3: TGTGCCAGCAGTGAAGAGAGACAGGGGGTAGCCAAAAACATTCAGTACTTC.

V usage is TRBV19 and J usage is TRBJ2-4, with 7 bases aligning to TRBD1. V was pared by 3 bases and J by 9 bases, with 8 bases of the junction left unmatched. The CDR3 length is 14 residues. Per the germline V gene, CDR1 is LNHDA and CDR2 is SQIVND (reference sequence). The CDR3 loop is CASSIRQGEGIQYF. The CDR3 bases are TGTGCCAGTAGTATTAGACAGGGTGAAGGCATTCAGTACTTC.

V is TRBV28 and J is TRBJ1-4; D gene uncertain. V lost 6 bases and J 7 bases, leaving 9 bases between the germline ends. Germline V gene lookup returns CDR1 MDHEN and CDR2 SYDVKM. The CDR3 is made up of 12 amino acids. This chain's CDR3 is CASRDLGEKLFF. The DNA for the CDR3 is TGTGCCAGCAGGGATCTGGGTGAAAAACTGTTTTTT.

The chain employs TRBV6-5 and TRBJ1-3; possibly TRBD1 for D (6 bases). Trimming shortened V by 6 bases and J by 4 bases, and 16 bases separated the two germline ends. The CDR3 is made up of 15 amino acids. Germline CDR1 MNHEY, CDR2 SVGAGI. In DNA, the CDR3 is TGTGCCAGCAGCCCCGAGGGGGGGCGAGGAAACACCATATATTTT. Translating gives CASSPEGGRGNTIYF.

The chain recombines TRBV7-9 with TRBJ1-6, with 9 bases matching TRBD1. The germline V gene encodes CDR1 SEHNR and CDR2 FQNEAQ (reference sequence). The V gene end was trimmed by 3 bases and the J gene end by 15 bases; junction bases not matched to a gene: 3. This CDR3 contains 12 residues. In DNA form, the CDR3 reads TGTGCCAGCAGCTTGGGGACAGGGCGCCTCCACTTT. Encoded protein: CASSLGTGRLHF.

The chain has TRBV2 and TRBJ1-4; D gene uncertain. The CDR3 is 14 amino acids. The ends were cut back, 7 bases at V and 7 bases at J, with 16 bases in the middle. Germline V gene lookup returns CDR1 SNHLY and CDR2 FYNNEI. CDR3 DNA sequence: TGTGCCAGCACCCTGGACCTAAGAGGTGAAAAACTGTTTTTT. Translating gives CASTLDLRGEKLFF.

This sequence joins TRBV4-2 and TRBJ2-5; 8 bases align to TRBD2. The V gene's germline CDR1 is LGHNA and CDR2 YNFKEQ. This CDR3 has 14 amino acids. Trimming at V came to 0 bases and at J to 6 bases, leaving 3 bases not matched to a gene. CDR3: CASSQEAGGQTQYF. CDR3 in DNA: TGTGCCAGCAGCCAAGAGGCGGGAGGACAGACCCAGTACTTC.

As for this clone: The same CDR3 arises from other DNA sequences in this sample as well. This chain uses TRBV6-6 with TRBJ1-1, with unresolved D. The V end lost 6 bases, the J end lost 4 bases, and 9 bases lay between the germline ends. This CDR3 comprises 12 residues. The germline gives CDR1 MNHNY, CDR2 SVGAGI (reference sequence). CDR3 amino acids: CASSSVGTEAFF. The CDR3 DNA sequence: TGTGCCAGCAGCTCGGTAGGCACTGAAGCTTTCTTT.

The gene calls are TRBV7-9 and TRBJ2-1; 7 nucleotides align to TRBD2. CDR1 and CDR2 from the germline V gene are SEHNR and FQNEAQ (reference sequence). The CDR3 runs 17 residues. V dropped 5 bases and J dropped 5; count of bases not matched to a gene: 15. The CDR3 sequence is CASSPRTALSGDNEQFF. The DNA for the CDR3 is TGTGCCAGCAGCCCCAGGACTGCGCTAAGCGGGGACAATGAGCAGTTCTTC.

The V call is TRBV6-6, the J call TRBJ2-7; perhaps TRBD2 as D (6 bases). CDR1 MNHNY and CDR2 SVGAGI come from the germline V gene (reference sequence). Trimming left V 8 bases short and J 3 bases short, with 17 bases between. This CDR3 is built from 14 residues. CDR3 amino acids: CASSLGGWGYEQYF. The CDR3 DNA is TGTGCCAGCTCTCTCGGGGGTTGGGGCTACGAGCAGTACTTC.